This TCR beta chain was sequenced during a study of T cell clonality in common variable immunodeficiency. Study findings and constraints: Authors noted CVID clonality's cause needs subpopulation repertoire sequencing. Fewer deletions and N-nucleotide insertions were reportedly seen in common variable immunodeficiency TCR beta sequences. CVID subjects shared fewer TCRbeta clones than healthy controls did.

This clone occurred many times. Its matching antigen is unknown. Equal genomic DNA amounts from CVID and control samples were sequenced. The protocol was immunoSEQ multiplex PCR, while the TCRdb copy is restricted to in-frame clones and leaves out a portion. This repertoire lists tens of thousands of clones without singletons; 2% to 2.5% sits in the top ten. Sequenced input: peripheral blood mononuclear cells. The TCR originated in a person aged 18 to 75 in good health.

The covered CDR3 bases are TGTGCCAGCAGCTTAGATGTCTATGAG. The encoded protein is CASSLDVYE. The whole CDR3 protein reads CASSLDVYEQFF. The rearrangement uses TRBV7-2 and TRBJ2-1, with D unclear. The sequence runs out 3 residues before the end of the CDR3; the remainder is reconstructed from the germline J gene. The CDR3 consists of 12 residues. The ends were cut back, 1 base at V and 8 bases at J, with 6 bases in the middle. Germline assignment: CDR1 SGHTA and CDR2 FQGNSA.